These T cell receptor beta chains were read from a single sample in a study of T cells in Graves' hyperthyroidism and ophthalmopathy. TCRdb fed the multiplex PCR reads into MiXCR, producing one record per CDR3 protein. The repertoire holds about 840,000 distinct CDR3 sequences, with 38% as singletons. The sample taken for sequencing was blood. Receptors originate from a young man with Graves' hyperthyroidism. CDR3s include the opening cysteine and the closing phenylalanine or tryptophan. Fields, in order: D gene, V gene, clone size, J gene, CDR3 DNA, CDR3 protein. D genes are given only for firm matches. Expanded clones are given a class, and other clones once, few, many or no size at all.

>-|TRBV2|-|TRBJ1-2
TGTGCCAGCAGTGTTAGCCGGGGTAACTATGGCTACACCTTC
CASSVSRGNYGYTF
>TRBD2|TRBV20-1|-|TRBJ2-7
TGCGCTATACCGGGACTAGCGATCGACTCCTACGAGCAGTACTTC
CAIPGLAIDSYEQYF
>-|TRBV19|-|TRBJ1-5
TGTGCCAGCAGTTACGTCAGAAATAGCAATCAGCCCCAGCATTTT
CASSYVRNSNQPQHF
>-|TRBV6-5|few|TRBJ1-4
TGTGCCAGCAGTTACCGGGTTGCAACTAATGAAAAACTGTTTTTT
CASSYRVATNEKLFF
>-|TRBV7-9|-|TRBJ2-5
TGTGCCAGCTCACCACGGCCAAGGGAAGAGACCCAGTACTTC
CASSPRPREETQYF
>-|TRBV15|-|TRBJ1-1
TGTGCCACCAGCAGCTTGCGGGGGACGAACACTGAAGCTTTCTTT
CATSSLRGTNTEAFF
>-|TRBV29-1|many|TRBJ2-5
TGCAGCGTTGAATCGTTGCACGCAGAGACCCAGTACTTC
CSVESLHAETQYF
>-|TRBV7-2|few|TRBJ2-7
TGTGCCAGCAGCTTTACCGGGGCAGGGAATGCCTACGAGCAGTACTTC
CASSFTGAGNAYEQYF
>-|TRBV5-1|many|TRBJ2-7
TGCGCCAGCAGCTTGGTTGGCGAATCCTACGAGCAGTACTTC
CASSLVGESYEQYF
>-|TRBV19|-|TRBJ1-1
TGTGCCAGTAGTCGTATCTCTGGTAGCGGGTTTCATGCCACTGAAGCTTTCTTT
CASSRISGSGFHATEAFF
>TRBD1|TRBV5-1|-|TRBJ1-2
TGCGCCAGCAGCTTGGAGGGGGCAGACTACTATGGCTACACCTTC
CASSLEGADYYGYTF
>-|TRBV7-2|-|TRBJ2-7
TGTGCCAGCAGCTTAAAGTCAGACGGGTCCTACGAGCAGTACTTC
CASSLKSDGSYEQYF
>TRBD2|TRBV20-1|many|TRBJ2-5
TGCAGTGCTACTTGGACTAGAGAAGAGACCCAGTACTTC
CSATWTREETQYF
>-|TRBV2|few|TRBJ1-2
TGTGCCAGCAGTCCACAGGGAACTAACTATGGCTACACCTTC
CASSPQGTNYGYTF
>TRBD1|TRBV15|-|TRBJ2-7
TGTGCCACCAGCCCAACACCACTAAGACAGGGCTACGAGCAGTACTTC
CATSPTPLRQGYEQYF
>-|TRBV5-1|few|TRBJ1-1
TGCGCCAGCAGGGTCACTTCGGACACTGAAGCTTTCTTT
CASRVTSDTEAFF
>-|TRBV20-1|-|TRBJ1-1
TGCAGTGCTGGCCGTTCGGTGAACACTGAAGCTTTCTTT
CSAGRSVNTEAFF
>-|TRBV18|-|TRBJ2-2
TGTGCCAGCTTTGGAGGGGCGGACACCGGGGAGCTGTTTTTT
CASFGGADTGELFF
>TRBD1|TRBV28|-|TRBJ1-5
TGTGCCAGCAGTACCCGGGACAGTGTCGGTCAGCCCCAGCATTTT
CASSTRDSVGQPQHF
>-|TRBV7-6|-|TRBJ1-1
TGTGCCAGCAGCTTTAGGAGGATCACTAAGAGTGCTTTCTTT
CASSFRRITKSAFF
>-|TRBV2|many|TRBJ1-5
TGTGCCAGCAGTGACCAGGAGGGGTTCAGTCAGCCCCAGCATTTT
CASSDQEGFSQPQHF
>-|TRBV2|-|TRBJ2-5
TGTGCCAGCAGTGCCTCCGTGGGGGTGTCAGAGACCCAGTACTTC
CASSASVGVSETQYF
>-|TRBV7-8|few|TRBJ2-5
TGTGCCAGCAGCTCTAACCCAGTACAAGAGACCCAGTACTTC
CASSSNPVQETQYF